Shown below are 2 T cell receptor beta chains from a single sample sequenced in a study of neurological immune-mediated disorders. TCRdb re-derived calls from the 5' RACE reads in MiXCR, one entry per CDR3 protein. This sample has under 70,000 distinct CDR3 sequences, with under 3.5% found just once. The sample comprised PBMCs. These TCRs come from a woman aged 60-75 years with multiple sclerosis.

Many counts were recorded for this clonotype. V is TRBV24-1 and J is TRBJ2-7; D perhaps matches TRBD2 (5 bases). CDR1 is KGHDR and CDR2 is SFDVKD in the germline V gene. The CDR3 runs 13 residues. V dropped 12 bases and J dropped 2 bases, with 16 bases sitting between them. CDR3: CAAETGLAYEQYF. CDR3 nucleotides: TGTGCCGCCGAGACCGGACTTGCCTACGAGCAGTACTTC.

This clonotype was counted at least ten times. The chain employs TRBV28 and TRBJ2-7, with 8 bases that match TRBD2. J gave up 1 base and V 5 bases, and 4 bases lay outside the gene matches. Germline V gene sequence: CDR1 MDHEN, CDR2 SYDVKM. CDR3 size: 14 residues. The CDR3 coding sequence is TGTGCCAGCAGTAGCGGGGGACCATCCTACGAGCAGTACTTC. Its translation is CASSSGGPSYEQYF.